The table lists the clone carrying this T cell receptor beta chain with a few counts. Clones were read by immunoSEQ multiplex PCR, and TCRdb kept only the in-frame ones, dropping some. Among fewer than 100,000 clones listed, about 93% were seen once. This entry is derived from a study of T cell changes during pregnancy in multiple sclerosis. V shed 0 bases and J shed 2 bases, with 4 bases lying between them. Germline CDR1 and CDR2: ENHRY and SYGVKD. This CDR3 contains 13 residues. The origin of this receptor is a female donor in good health, enrolled as a control in a pregnancy study. The starting material was peripheral blood, obtained after pregnancy. V usage is TRBV10-3 and J usage is TRBJ1-1; D gene uncertain. CDR3 sequence (DNA): TGTGCCATCAGTGAGTCTCTAAACACTGAAGCTTTCTTT. Amino acid sequence: CAISESLNTEAFF.